The 7 T cell receptor beta chains reported below all come from one sample, sequenced in a study of shared clonotypes between healthy human individuals. The method was immunoSEQ multiplex PCR; TCRdb's version includes in-frame clones alone and lacks a portion of them. The sample records 850,000 to 1,200,000 clones, around 75% being singletons. Sequencing was performed on memory CD4+ T cells sorted from blood. The subset is: CD45RA-negative fraction. All receptors derive from a man aged 18 to 29 in good health.

This chain links TRBV6-1 with TRBJ2-7; TRBD1 or TRBD2 may be the D gene (5 bases each). Germline assignment: CDR1 MNHNS and CDR2 SASEGT. Between the trimmed V and J ends, which lost 2 bases and 2 bases, there was a span of 13 bases. The CDR3 length is 15 residues. In nucleotides, the CDR3 is TGTGCCAGCAGTGAACGTGATCAGGGAGCCTACGAGCAGTACTTC. The encoded protein is CASSERDQGAYEQYF.

V is TRBV5-4 and J is TRBJ1-2; 8 bases agree with TRBD1. Germline CDR1 reads SGHNT; CDR2 reads YYREEE (reference sequence). J gave up 7 bases and V 0 bases, and 5 bases lay outside the gene matches. The CDR3 extends over 14 amino acids. For the CDR3, the DNA is TGTGCCAGCAGCTTGGACAGGGGGGCAGGTGGCTACACCTTC. Residues: CASSLDRGAGGYTF.

V and J are TRBV5-6 and TRBJ1-4; D unresolved. Germline CDR1 reads SGHDT; CDR2 reads YYEEEE. V was pared by 2 bases and J by 4 bases, with 9 bases between. This CDR3 is 14 amino acids long. The CDR3 DNA reads TGTGCCAGCAGCTTTAGTCGCCGTAATGAAAAACTGTTTTTT. The encoded protein is CASSFSRRNEKLFF.

About this clone itself: The identical CDR3 is also encoded by other nucleotide sequences in the sample. The rearrangement uses TRBV28 and TRBJ1-2, with D hard to call. CDR1 is MDHEN, CDR2 SYDVKM, per germline. This CDR3 has 12 residues. The V and J ends lost 3 bases and 4 bases respectively, with 6 bases between them. The CDR3 DNA reads as TGTGCCAGCAGTTTTCGGGGCTATGGCTACACCTTC. Translation gives CASSFRGYGYTF.

The genes are TRBV11-2 and TRBJ2-3, with D perhaps TRBD2 (7 bases). CDR3 length equals 16 residues. V lost 5 bases to trimming and J lost 5 bases, with 20 bases between them. CDR1 and CDR2 from the germline V gene are SGHAT and FQNNGV. CDR3 in DNA: TGTGCCAGCAGCCCTCAGGGACGGGGGGCAGGAGATACGCAGTATTTT. It encodes CASSPQGRGAGDTQYF.

The chain recombines TRBV2 with TRBJ1-1; D uncertain. This CDR3 has 14 amino acids. Germline V gene lookup returns CDR1 SNHLY and CDR2 FYNNEI. The CDR3 region is CAGKEESKNTEAFF. CDR3 in DNA: TGTGCAGGAAAGGAAGAGAGCAAGAACACTGAAGCTTTCTTT.

For this clone: The identical CDR3 is also encoded by other nucleotide sequences in the sample. The chain uses TRBV30 and TRBJ2-5; a weak D match, TRBD2 (5 bases). The V and J ends lost 2 bases and 3 bases respectively, with 7 bases between them. Germline V CDR1 and CDR2: GTSNPN, SVGIG (reference sequence). The CDR3 has 12 amino acids. The CDR3 loop is CAWSPGEETQYF. CDR3 nucleotides: TGTGCCTGGAGTCCCGGGGAAGAGACCCAGTACTTC.